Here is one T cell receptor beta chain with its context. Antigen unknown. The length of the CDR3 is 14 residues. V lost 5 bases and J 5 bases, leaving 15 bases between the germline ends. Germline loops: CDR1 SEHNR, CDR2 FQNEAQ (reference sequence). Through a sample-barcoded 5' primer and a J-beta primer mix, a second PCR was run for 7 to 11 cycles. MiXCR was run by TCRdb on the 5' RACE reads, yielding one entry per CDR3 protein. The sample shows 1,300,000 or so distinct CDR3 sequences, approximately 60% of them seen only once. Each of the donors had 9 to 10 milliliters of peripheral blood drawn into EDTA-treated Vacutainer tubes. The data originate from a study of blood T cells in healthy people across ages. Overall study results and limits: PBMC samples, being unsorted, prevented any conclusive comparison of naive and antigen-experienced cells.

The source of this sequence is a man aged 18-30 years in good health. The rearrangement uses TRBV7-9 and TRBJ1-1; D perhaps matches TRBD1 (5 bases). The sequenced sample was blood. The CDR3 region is CASSPMTVWTEAFF. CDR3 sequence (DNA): TGTGCCAGCAGCCCCATGACAGTTTGGACTGAAGCTTTCTTT.